Listed here are 2 T cell receptor beta chains from one sample, sequenced in a study of T cells in Graves' hyperthyroidism and ophthalmopathy. Amplified TCR beta CDR3 regions came from RNA transcripts. A set of HTBI primers served as the primers for a first-round RT-PCR of the TCR CDR3. One entry per CDR3 protein, called by TCRdb with MiXCR from the multiplex PCR reads. This table has 130,000 to 150,000 distinct CDR3 sequences, 22% appearing once. Sequences were obtained from blood. The receptors here all came from a woman aged 50 to 65 with Graves' hyperthyroidism that later progressed to Graves' ophthalmopathy.

There are many counts of this clonotype. CDR3 sequence: CASSSTGHVNSPLHF. The CDR3 DNA follows: TGTGCCAGCAGCTCTACCGGACACGTAAATTCACCCCTCCACTTT. This chain connects TRBV28 to TRBJ1-6, with D maybe TRBD1 (5 bases). With 6 bases removed from V and 7 bases from J, the gap between germline ends came to 16 bases. In germline, CDR1 is MDHEN, CDR2 SYDVKM. The CDR3 is 15 amino acids.

This clonotype came up many times. J is TRBJ2-7 and V is TRBV20-1; 9 bases are shared with TRBD2. In germline, CDR1 is DFQATT, CDR2 SNEGSKA (reference sequence). V lost 3 bases and J lost 3; bases outside the gene matches: 6. The CDR3 runs 14 residues. The CDR3 DNA follows: TGCAGTGCTAGGGGCGGGAGGGCCGACTACGAGCAGTACTTC. Protein product: CSARGGRADYEQYF.